This is a list of T cell receptor beta chains from one sample in a study of T cell responses to AZD1222 COVID-19 vaccine. Some clones are missing from TCRdb's copy, which holds only in-frame ones; the method was immunoSEQ multiplex PCR. The profile shows about 120,000 clones, roughly 87% of them singletons. The specimen comprised peripheral blood, sampled on day 0 of AZD1222 vaccination. Receptor source: an adult in good health. The CDR3 runs from the conserved cysteine through the conserved F or W. Expanded clones are given a class, and other clones once, few, many or no size at all.

j_gene,v_gene,abundance,CDR3aa
TRBJ1-1,TRBV28,NA,CASSLSRTGRGTEAFF
TRBJ2-1,TRBV5-1,NA,CAIRRNEQFF
TRBJ1-1,TRBV18,NA,CASSPPAGTNTEAFF
TRBJ2-3,TRBV27,NA,CASSLGQWRDTQYF
TRBJ2-3,TRBV11-2,NA,CASSLDLSFLHTQYF
TRBJ1-4,TRBV30,NA,CAWREGLNNEKLFF
TRBJ1-6,TRBV7-9,NA,CASSLEGSNSPLHF
TRBJ1-5,TRBV7-9,NA,CASSPTGASQPQHF
TRBJ2-7,TRBV11-2,NA,CASSFGRLAGVYEQYF
TRBJ1-4,TRBV7-8,NA,CASSWGQGNEKLFF
TRBJ1-2,TRBV7-9,NA,CASSSPLDRAYGYTF
TRBJ1-4,TRBV28,NA,CASSSFGQLNEKLFF
TRBJ1-2,TRBV2,NA,CASSADRAAIYGYTF
TRBJ2-1,TRBV28,NA,CASKTGGSYNEQFF
TRBJ2-1,TRBV7-2,NA,CASSLQGGGPDEQFF
TRBJ2-3,TRBV3-1/TRBV3-2,NA,CASSQGASSVRTDTQYF
TRBJ2-1,TRBV6-5,few,CASSYLAGGRSEQFF
TRBJ2-2,TRBV5-1,NA,CATRQGVAGSNTGELFF